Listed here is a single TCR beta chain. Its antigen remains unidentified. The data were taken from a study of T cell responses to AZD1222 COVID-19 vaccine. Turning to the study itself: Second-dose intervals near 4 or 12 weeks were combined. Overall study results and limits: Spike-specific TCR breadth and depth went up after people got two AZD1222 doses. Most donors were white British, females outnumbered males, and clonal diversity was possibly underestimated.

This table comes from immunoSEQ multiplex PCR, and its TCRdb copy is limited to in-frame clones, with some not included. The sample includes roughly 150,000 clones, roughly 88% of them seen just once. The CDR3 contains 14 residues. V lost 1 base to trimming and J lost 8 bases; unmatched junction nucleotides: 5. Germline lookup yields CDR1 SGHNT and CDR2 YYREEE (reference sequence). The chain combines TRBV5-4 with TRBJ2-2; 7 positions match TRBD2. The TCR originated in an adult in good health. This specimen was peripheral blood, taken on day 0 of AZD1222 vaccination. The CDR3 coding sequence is TGTGCCAGCAGCTTGCGCGGGAGCGGAGGGGAGCTGTTTTTT. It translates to CASSLRGSGGELFF.